These 27 T cell receptor beta chains came from one sample sequenced in a study of T cell responses to AZD1222 COVID-19 vaccine listed by TCRdb under 2021. The time point label of this sample denotes: baseline before first vaccination. Libraries were made using the immunoSEQ multiplex PCR assay. TCRdb stores this immuneACCESS table with in-frame sequences only. Part of the clones is absent; in the studies checked, under half of the shortfall reflects unresolved V genes, and no reason is known for the rest. This sample gives roughly 100,000 clones in total; 91% of them show up just once. 45% of the sample rests with the top ten. The sequences come from peripheral blood, collected on day 0 of AZD1222 vaccination. These receptors all stem from an adult in good health.

The chain recombines TRBV27 with TRBJ1-1, with 7 bases matching TRBD1. The CDR3 sequence is 15 residues long. V trimming: 6 bases; J trimming: 4 bases; junction bases outside the gene matches: 11. Germline loops: CDR1 MNHEY, CDR2 SMNVEV (reference sequence). The CDR3 here is CASSQDRVRGTEAFF. The CDR3 DNA follows: TGTGCCAGCAGCCAAGACAGGGTTAGAGGCACTGAAGCTTTCTTT.

The V and J genes are TRBV2 and TRBJ2-7; maybe TRBD2 (5 bases). The ends were cut back, 8 bases at V and 7 bases at J, with 21 bases in the middle. The V gene's germline CDR1 is SNHLY and CDR2 FYNNEI. CDR3 length equals 14 residues. This CDR3 is CASFGLVKSNEQYF. DNA of the CDR3: TGTGCCAGCTTTGGACTCGTTAAATCGAATGAGCAGTACTTC. The whole variable domain, filled in from reference TRBV2 and TRBJ2-7, reads EPEVTQTPSHQVTQMGQEVILRCVPISNHLYFYWYRQILGQKVEFLVSFYNNEISEKSEIFDDQFSVERPDGSNFTLKIRSTKLEDSAMYFCASFGLVKSNEQYFGPGTRLTVT.

The chain recombines TRBV15 with TRBJ2-2, with D unresolved. The CDR3 length is 17 residues. The V gene lost 0 bases and the J gene lost 0 bases, with 11 bases spanning the gap. Germline lookup yields CDR1 LNHNV and CDR2 YYDKDF (reference sequence). As DNA, the CDR3 is TGTGCCACCAGCAGAGACCGCTCCGCTACGAACACCGGGGAGCTGTTTTTT. Amino acids: CATSRDRSATNTGELFF.

The chain carries TRBV6-1 and TRBJ2-4; D is possibly TRBD2 (7 bases). Trimming shortened V by 3 bases and J by 4 bases, and 10 bases separated the two germline ends. This CDR3 spans 14 amino acids. Germline CDR1 MNHNS, CDR2 SASEGT. This chain's CDR3 is CASSERGGKNIQYF. The CDR3, as DNA: TGTGCCAGCAGTGAGAGGGGGGGAAAAAACATTCAGTACTTC.

The chain carries TRBV24-1 and TRBJ2-1; 7 positions match TRBD1. Germline V gene lookup returns CDR1 KGHDR and CDR2 SFDVKD. V trimming: 6 bases; J trimming: 13 bases; junction bases outside the gene matches: 5. This CDR3 has 11 residues. The CDR3 DNA reads as TGTGCCACCAGTATTGGACAGGTCCAGTTCTTC. This encodes CATSIGQVQFF.

A few counts support this clone. The V gene is TRBV4-1, the J gene TRBJ2-7; the match to TRBD1 covers 7 bases. Germline lookup yields CDR1 MGHRA and CDR2 YSYEKL. Trimming at V came to 5 bases and at J to 3 bases, leaving 4 bases not matched to a gene. CDR3 size: 13 residues. The CDR3 sequence: CASSDRAFYEQYF. CDR3 nucleotides: TGCGCCAGCAGCGACAGGGCTTTCTACGAGCAGTACTTC.

The V and J genes are TRBV28 and TRBJ2-1; possibly TRBD1 for D (6 bases). Trimming left V 4 bases short and J 1 base short, with 11 bases between. Per germline, CDR1 MDHEN and CDR2 SYDVKM. CDR3 length: 15 residues. The CDR3 is CASSSGTTSYNEQFF. CDR3 nucleotide sequence: TGTGCCAGCAGTTCCGGGACAACATCCTACAATGAGCAGTTCTTC.

V gene TRBV7-9 combines with J gene TRBJ1-1; D is unresolved. Trimming removed 3 bases from V and 6 bases from J, with 11 bases in between. The CDR3 runs to 13 residues. The V gene's germline CDR1 is SEHNR and CDR2 FQNEAQ (reference sequence). This CDR3 reads CASSFRANPEAFF. The CDR3 DNA is TGTGCCAGCAGCTTCCGGGCCAACCCTGAAGCTTTCTTT.

This chain's CDR3 is CAWETGVSYEQYF. CDR3 coding DNA: TGTGCCTGGGAGACAGGGGTCTCCTACGAGCAGTACTTC. The chain recombines TRBV30 with TRBJ2-7, with 8 bases that match TRBD1. The CDR3 runs to 13 residues. Trimming at V came to 5 bases and at J to 0 bases, leaving 3 bases not matched to a gene. Per the germline V gene, CDR1 is GTSNPN and CDR2 is SVGIG (reference sequence). The full variable domain, its missing parts supplied by reference TRBV30 and TRBJ2-7, is SQTIHQWPATLVQPVGSPLSLECTVEGTSNPNLYWYRQAAGRGLQLLFYSVGIGQISSEVPQNLSASRPQDRQFILSSKKLLLSDSGFYLCAWETGVSYEQYFGPGTRLTVT.

CDR3 nucleotide sequence: TGTGCCAGCAGCCAAGATAAGGGGACAGGGACGCACTACGAGCAGTACTTC. Residues: CASSQDKGTGTHYEQYF. V usage is TRBV4-2 and J usage is TRBJ2-7; 9 bases fit TRBD1. Germline assignment: CDR1 LGHNA and CDR2 YNFKEQ. V shed 0 bases, J shed 3 bases, and the junction held 9 bases outside the gene matches. This CDR3 region has 17 residues.

This rearrangement joins TRBV19 to TRBJ1-2, with TRBD1 identical over 8 bases. Germline V gives CDR1 LNHDA, CDR2 SQIVND (reference sequence). V trimming: 7 bases; J trimming: 4 bases; junction bases outside the gene matches: 8. The CDR3 has 14 residues. Here the CDR3 reads CASTESGQGYGYTF. CDR3 coding DNA: TGTGCCAGTACCGAATCAGGACAGGGCTATGGCTACACCTTC. Variable domain in full (rest from reference TRBV19 and TRBJ1-2): DGGITQSPKYLFRKEGQNVTLSCEQNLNHDAMYWYRQDPGQGLRLIYYSQIVNDFQKGDIAEGYSVSREKKESFPLTVTSAQKNPTAFYLCASTESGQGYGYTFGSGTRLTVV.

The chain combines TRBV9 with TRBJ1-5; 10 bases match TRBD1. This CDR3 comprises 15 residues. Germline V gene data show CDR1 as SGDLS and CDR2 as YYNGEE. With 3 bases clipped from V and 4 bases from J, the junction kept 4 bases outside the gene matches. Written as DNA, the CDR3 is TGTGCCAGCAGCGCCGGGACAGGGGCGAATCAGCCCCAGCATTTT. Translated: CASSAGTGANQPQHF.

The chain carries TRBV27 and TRBJ2-7; a possible D gene is TRBD2 (6 bases). Per the germline V gene, CDR1 is MNHEY and CDR2 is SMNVEV (reference sequence). Trimming shortened V by 1 base and J by 5 bases, and 12 bases separated the two germline ends. CDR3 length: 14 amino acids. The CDR3 DNA follows: TGTGCCAGCAGTTTATACGGGAGAGGCAACGAGCAGTACTTC. Amino acid sequence: CASSLYGRGNEQYF.

About this clone itself: This same CDR3 is encoded by further DNA sequences in the sample. This chain joins TRBV18 and TRBJ2-2, with D unclear. In germline, CDR1 is KGHSH, CDR2 LQKENI. Between the trimmed V and J ends, which lost 0 bases and 2 bases, there was a span of 1 base. This CDR3 is built from 13 residues. CDR3: CASSPPNTGELFF. The CDR3 DNA is TGTGCCAGCTCACCACCCAACACCGGGGAGCTGTTTTTT.

This chain connects TRBV28 to TRBJ2-7; TRBD1 is a possible D gene (5 bases). The CDR3 contains 12 residues. V lost 1 base to trimming and J lost 6 bases, with 7 bases between them. Germline CDR1 and CDR2: MDHEN and SYDVKM. This CDR3 is CASSLSGFEQYF. The CDR3 DNA sequence: TGTGCCAGCAGTTTATCAGGGTTCGAGCAGTACTTC.

The V and J genes are TRBV3-1 (or the pseudogene TRBV3-2) and TRBJ2-5; possible D gene TRBD2, 6 bases. Per the germline V gene, CDR1 is LGHDT and CDR2 is YNNKEL (reference sequence). V dropped 1 base and J dropped 5 bases, with 8 bases sitting between them. This CDR3 is 13 amino acids long. CDR3 residues: CASSQAAGETQYF. CDR3 DNA sequence: TGTGCCAGCAGCCAAGCCGCGGGGGAGACCCAGTACTTC.

The chain recombines TRBV4-1 with TRBJ2-7, with D possibly TRBD1 on 5 matching bases. V dropped 4 bases and J dropped 3 bases, with 13 bases sitting between them. Germline V CDR1 and CDR2: MGHRA, YSYEKL. The CDR3 totals 14 residues. CDR3 bases: TGCGCCAGCAGCCTCAGGGTGAAAGTCTACGAGCAGTACTTC. The encoded protein is CASSLRVKVYEQYF.

The CDR3: CASSRSREQYF. The CDR3 coding sequence is TGTGCCAGCAGCCGCAGTAGGGAGCAGTACTTC. V and J are TRBV12-3 or TRBV12-4 and TRBJ2-7, with no clear D. This CDR3 is 11 amino acids long. The V end was cut by 6 bases, the J end by 7 bases, with 10 bases between.

This clone was picked up one time. V gene TRBV7-2 combines with J gene TRBJ1-5; unclear D gene. The V end was cut by 1 base, the J end by 6 bases, with 13 bases between. The CDR3 has 15 amino acids. In germline, CDR1 is SGHTA, CDR2 FQGNSA. The CDR3 is CASSLVLGLGQPQHF. The CDR3 DNA sequence: TGTGCCAGCAGCTTAGTGCTGGGTTTAGGTCAGCCCCAGCATTTT.

The chain has TRBV19 and TRBJ1-1, with D hard to call. Trimming took off 1 base at V and 3 bases at J, with 6 bases between the two ends. The CDR3 is 13 residues long. Germline lookup yields CDR1 LNHDA and CDR2 SQIVND (reference sequence). CDR3 nucleotides: TGTGCCAGTAGTATAGCCCCCGACACTGAAGCTTTCTTT. It translates to CASSIAPDTEAFF.

The chain joins TRBV9 to TRBJ1-4; 10 nucleotides align to TRBD1. There are 14 residues in the CDR3. Germline CDR1 SGDLS, CDR2 YYNGEE. Losses at the gene ends were 4 bases for V and 8 bases for J; bases not matched to a gene: 5. The CDR3 here is CASSTGTGVEKLFF. DNA for the CDR3: TGTGCCAGCAGCACCGGGACAGGGGTAGAAAAACTGTTTTTT.

This chain links TRBV7-2 with TRBJ2-7; D could derive from TRBD1 or TRBD2 (5 bases each). V gave up 1 base and J gave up 1 base, with 14 bases separating them. Germline loops: CDR1 SGHTA, CDR2 FQGNSA. This CDR3 has 16 residues. In DNA form, the CDR3 reads TGTGCCAGCAGCTTAGGGGGGACCACCTTATCCTACGAGCAGTACTTC. This codes for CASSLGGTTLSYEQYF.

CDR3 coding DNA: TGTGCCAGCAGTTATGAGCAGGGGAGTGAGCAGTTCTTC. The encoded protein is CASSYEQGSEQFF. This chain uses TRBV6-5 with TRBJ2-1; D is possibly TRBD1 (6 bases). CDR3 length equals 13 residues. V was cut by 3 bases and J by 9 bases, with 12 bases left in between. Germline V lookup: CDR1 MNHEY, CDR2 SVGAGI.

The chain links TRBV9 to TRBJ1-6; 7 bases match TRBD1. The CDR3 consists of 17 residues. CDR1 and CDR2 from the germline V gene are SGDLS and YYNGEE. V lost 2 bases, J lost 0 bases, and 5 bases stayed unmatched. The CDR3 sequence is CASSVDRVNSYNSPLHF. CDR3 in DNA: TGTGCCAGCAGCGTCGACAGGGTTAACTCCTATAATTCACCCCTCCACTTT.

This clone has only one observation. This chain connects TRBV5-4 to TRBJ2-1; 8 bases agree with TRBD1. CDR1 SGHNT and CDR2 YYREEE come from the germline V gene (reference sequence). The CDR3 has 15 residues. Trimming took 4 bases from V and 8 from J; bases not matched to a gene: 11. As DNA, the CDR3 is TGTGCCAGCAGCCCCGGGCAGGGGGCTCGCGATGAGCAGTTCTTC. Its protein is CASSPGQGARDEQFF.

The CDR3 DNA is TGTGCCAGCAGTGACTTAAGCGAAAAGACCCAGTACTTC. Protein: CASSDLSEKTQYF. The chain carries TRBV27 and TRBJ2-5; D call uncertain. The germline V and J ends were trimmed by 5 bases and 6 bases, with 13 bases remaining between them. The germline CDR1 and CDR2 sequences are MNHEY and SMNVEV (reference sequence). The CDR3 runs to 13 residues.

The gene calls are TRBV28 and TRBJ1-1; 9 bases match TRBD1. The V and J ends lost 4 bases and 10 bases, in that order; junction bases with no gene match: 4. The germline V gene has CDR1 MDHEN and CDR2 SYDVKM. This CDR3 has 12 residues. This CDR3 is CASSSQGARAFF. CDR3 nucleotides: TGTGCCAGCAGTTCACAGGGGGCGCGAGCTTTCTTT.